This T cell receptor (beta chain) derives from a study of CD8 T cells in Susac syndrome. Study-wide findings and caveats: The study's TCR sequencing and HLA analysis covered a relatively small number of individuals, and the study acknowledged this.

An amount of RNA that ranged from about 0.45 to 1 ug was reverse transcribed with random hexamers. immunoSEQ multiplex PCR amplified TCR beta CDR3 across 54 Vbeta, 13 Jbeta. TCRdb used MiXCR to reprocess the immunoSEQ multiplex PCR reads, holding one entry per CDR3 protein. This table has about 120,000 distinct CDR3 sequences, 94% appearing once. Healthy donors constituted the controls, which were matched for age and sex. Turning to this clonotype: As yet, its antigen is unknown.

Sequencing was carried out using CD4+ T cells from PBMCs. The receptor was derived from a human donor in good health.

This CDR3 reads CASTQWGTISTDTQYF. CDR3 nucleotides: TGTGCCAGCACCCAATGGGGGACGATTAGCACAGATACGCAGTATTTT. The genes are TRBV12-3 or TRBV12-4 and TRBJ2-3; D assignment may be TRBD1 or TRBD2 (5 bases each). With 7 bases removed from V and 0 bases from J, the gap between germline ends came to 17 bases. The CDR3 consists of 16 residues.